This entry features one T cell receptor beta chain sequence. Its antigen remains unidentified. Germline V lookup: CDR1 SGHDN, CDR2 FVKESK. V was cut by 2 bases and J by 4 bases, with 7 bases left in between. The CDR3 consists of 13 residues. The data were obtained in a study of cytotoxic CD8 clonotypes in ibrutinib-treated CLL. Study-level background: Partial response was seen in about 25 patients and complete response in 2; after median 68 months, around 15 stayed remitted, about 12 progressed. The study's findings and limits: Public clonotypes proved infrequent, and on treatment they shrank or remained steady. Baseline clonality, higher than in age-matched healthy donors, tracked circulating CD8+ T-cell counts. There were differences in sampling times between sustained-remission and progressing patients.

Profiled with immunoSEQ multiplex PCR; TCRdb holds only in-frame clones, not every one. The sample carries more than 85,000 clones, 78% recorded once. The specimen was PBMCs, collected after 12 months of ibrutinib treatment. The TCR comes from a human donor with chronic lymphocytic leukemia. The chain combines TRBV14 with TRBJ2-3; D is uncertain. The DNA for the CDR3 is TGTGCCAGCAGCCAATTAAGGGCAGATACGCAGTATTTT. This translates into CASSQLRADTQYF. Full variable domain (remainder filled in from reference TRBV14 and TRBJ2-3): EAGVTQFPSHSVIEKGQTVTLRCDPISGHDNLYWYRRVMGKEIKFLLHFVKESKQDESGMPNNRFLAERTGGTYSTLKVQPAELEDSGVYFCASSQLRADTQYFGPGTRLTVL.